This T cell receptor (beta chain) was recorded in a study of blood T cell repertoires in COVID-19. The table came from immunoSEQ multiplex PCR; TCRdb's copy has only in-frame clones and leaves some out. The sample lists around 60,000 clones, roughly 90% occurring once. After removal of 3 bases from V and 3 bases from J, the junction contained 9 bases not matched to a gene. The germline CDR1 and CDR2 sequences are SGHRS and YFSETQ. This CDR3 region has 15 residues. Sequencing used peripheral blood. The receptor was derived from an older woman with active COVID-19. The rearrangement joins TRBV5-1 to TRBJ2-7, with 7 positions matching TRBD2. The DNA for the CDR3 is TGCGCCAGCAGCTCCAGGGAGGGATTCAACTACGAGCAGTACTTC. Its translation: CASSSREGFNYEQYF.